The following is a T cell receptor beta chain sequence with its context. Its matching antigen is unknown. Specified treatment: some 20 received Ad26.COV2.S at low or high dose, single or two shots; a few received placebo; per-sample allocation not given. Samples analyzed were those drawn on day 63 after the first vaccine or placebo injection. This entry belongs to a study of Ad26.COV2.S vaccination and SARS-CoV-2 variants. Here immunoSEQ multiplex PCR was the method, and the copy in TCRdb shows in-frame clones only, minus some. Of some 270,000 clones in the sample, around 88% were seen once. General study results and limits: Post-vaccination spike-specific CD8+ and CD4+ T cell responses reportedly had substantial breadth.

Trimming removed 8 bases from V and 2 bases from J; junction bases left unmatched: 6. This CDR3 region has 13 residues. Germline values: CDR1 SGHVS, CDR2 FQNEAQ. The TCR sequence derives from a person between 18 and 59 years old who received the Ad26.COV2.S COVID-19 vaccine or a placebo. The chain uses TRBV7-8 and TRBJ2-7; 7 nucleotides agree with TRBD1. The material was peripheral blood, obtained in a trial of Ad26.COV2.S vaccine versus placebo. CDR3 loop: CASAWDRAYEQYV. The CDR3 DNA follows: TGTGCCAGCGCCTGGGACAGAGCCTACGAGCAGTACGTC.